This TCR beta chain was sequenced in a study of beta chain features in type 1 diabetes. Averaging approximately 120 mL, one heparinised blood draw was given by each donor. Trimming cost V 0 bases and J 7 bases, with 12 bases left between them. This CDR3 contains 13 residues. Germline V CDR1 and CDR2: GTSNPN, SVGIG (reference sequence). The sequenced template was cDNA made from the entire isolated RNA. The assay was immunoSEQ multiplex PCR, and TCRdb's table has in-frame clones only and misses some. The sample consists of 220,000 or so clones, around 68% of them appearing once. The chain uses TRBV30 and TRBJ1-2; D is ambiguous. This TCR was sampled from a man aged 25-45 years in good health. The sequencing input was naive CD4+ T cells from blood. The CDR3 DNA sequence: TGTGCCTGGAGTGTTCTGGGGAGCAGTGGCTACACCTTC. Its translation is CAWSVLGSSGYTF.